Listed below are T cell receptor beta chains from one sample, sequenced in a study of cytomegalovirus exposure and HLA in healthy donors. Produced via immunoSEQ multiplex PCR; TCRdb's table is partial and in-frame only. The sample has about 140,000 clones; about three quarters are singletons. The sequenced sample consisted of PBMCs. These receptors originate from a male donor in good health and CMV-seropositive. CDR3s include the opening cysteine and the closing phenylalanine or tryptophan. The D gene is left open where the match is weak. Clone size is given for some rows only: seen once, a few or many times, or a class if the clone is expanded.

>once|TRBJ2-1|TRBV5-6|.
CASSLDSYNEQFF
TGTGCCAGCAGCTTGGACAGCTACAATGAGCAGTTCTTC
>.|TRBJ2-3|TRBV5-1|TRBD1
CASSLGTGGTDTQYF
TGCGCCAGCAGCTTGGGGACAGGCGGGACAGATACGCAGTATTTT
>.|TRBJ2-7|TRBV2|.
CASRRKFDLNYEQYF
TGTGCCAGCAGGAGGAAGTTCGACCTTAACTACGAGCAGTACTTC
>.|TRBJ1-1|TRBV9|.
CASSVEGYTEAFF
TGTGCCAGCAGCGTAGAGGGGTACACTGAAGCTTTCTTT
>.|TRBJ2-1|TRBV12-5|TRBD1
CASGFTLRDREFHEQFF
TGTGCTAGTGGTTTCACCCTCCGGGACAGGGAGTTCCATGAGCAGTTCTTC
>.|TRBJ1-5|TRBV25-1|.
CASSEAAGEHSNQPQHF
TGTGCCAGCAGTGAAGCGGCAGGGGAACATAGCAATCAGCCCCAGCATTTT
>.|TRBJ1-5|TRBV18|.
CASSPSEGGNQPQHF
TGTGCCAGCTCACCAAGCGAAGGGGGCAATCAGCCCCAGCATTTT
>once|TRBJ2-3|TRBV15|TRBD2
CATSRDLVGAGGTDTQYF
TGTGCCACCAGCAGAGATTTAGTCGGGGCGGGAGGCACAGATACGCAGTATTTT
>.|TRBJ1-4|TRBV28|.
CASMGNLNEKLFF
TGTGCCAGCATGGGCAATCTTAATGAAAAACTGTTTTTT
>.|TRBJ2-5|TRBV13|TRBD1
CASSGGQGFKTQYF
TGTGCCAGCAGCGGGGGACAGGGGTTCAAGACCCAGTACTTC
>.|TRBJ1-2|TRBV19|TRBD1
CASRTTGGTSNYGYTF
TGTGCCAGTAGGACGACAGGGGGCACATCTAACTATGGCTACACCTTC
>.|TRBJ2-7|TRBV5-1|TRBD2
CASSLGLAGGSYEQYF
TGCGCCAGCAGCTTGGGTCTAGCGGGAGGGTCCTACGAGCAGTACTTC
>.|TRBJ1-5|TRBV4-1|.
CASSQDGVPGQPQHF
TGCGCCAGCAGCCAAGACGGTGTGCCGGGACAGCCCCAGCATTTT
>.|TRBJ2-3|TRBV10-3|.
CAISGDTDTQYF
TGTGCCATCAGTGGCGACACAGATACGCAGTATTTT
>.|TRBJ2-5|TRBV7-9|TRBD2
CASSLSPLADGETQYF
TGTGCCAGCAGCTTAAGTCCCCTAGCGGACGGAGAGACCCAGTACTTC
>.|TRBJ2-7|TRBV6-5|.
CASSLGRGEQYF
TGTGCCAGCAGTCTCGGACGGGGGGAGCAGTACTTC
>.|TRBJ2-1|TRBV5-8|TRBD1
CASSSVRDRGTYNEQFF
TGTGCCAGCAGCTCAGTGAGGGACAGGGGAACATACAATGAGCAGTTCTTC
>.|TRBJ2-1|TRBV9|.
CASSPQSSYNEQFF
TGTGCCAGCAGCCCTCAGTCCAGCTACAATGAGCAGTTCTTC
>.|TRBJ1-1|TRBV10-2|TRBD1
CASRETGMDTEAFF
TGCGCCAGCCGAGAGACAGGGATGGACACTGAAGCTTTCTTT
>.|TRBJ2-5|TRBV9|TRBD2
CASSVSGLAGETQYF
TGTGCCAGCAGCGTATCAGGACTAGCGGGGGAGACCCAGTACTTC
>.|TRBJ2-2|TRBV4-3|.
CASSQATPPGELFF
TGCGCCAGCAGCCAAGCTACCCCCCCCGGGGAGCTGTTTTTT
>.|TRBJ2-3|TRBV5-6|TRBD2
CASSFAGAPDTQYF
TGTGCCAGCAGCTTCGCGGGAGCCCCAGATACGCAGTATTTT